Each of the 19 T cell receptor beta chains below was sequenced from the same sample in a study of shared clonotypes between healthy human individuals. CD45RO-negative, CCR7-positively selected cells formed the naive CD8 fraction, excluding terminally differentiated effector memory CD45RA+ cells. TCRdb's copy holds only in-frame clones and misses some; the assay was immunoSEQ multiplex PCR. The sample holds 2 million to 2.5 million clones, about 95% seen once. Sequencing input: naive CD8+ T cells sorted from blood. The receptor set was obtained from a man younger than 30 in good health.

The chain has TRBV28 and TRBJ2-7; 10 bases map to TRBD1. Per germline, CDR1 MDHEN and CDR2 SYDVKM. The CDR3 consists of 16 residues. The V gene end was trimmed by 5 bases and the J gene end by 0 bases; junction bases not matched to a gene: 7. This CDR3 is CASSPPTGGYSYEQYF. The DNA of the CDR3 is TGTGCCAGCAGTCCCCCGACAGGGGGCTACTCCTACGAGCAGTACTTC.

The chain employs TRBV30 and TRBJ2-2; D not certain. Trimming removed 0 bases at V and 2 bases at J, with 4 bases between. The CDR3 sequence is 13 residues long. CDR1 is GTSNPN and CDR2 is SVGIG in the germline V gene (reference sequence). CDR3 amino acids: CAWSVDNTGELFF. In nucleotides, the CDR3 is TGTGCCTGGAGTGTGGATAACACCGGGGAGCTGTTTTTT.

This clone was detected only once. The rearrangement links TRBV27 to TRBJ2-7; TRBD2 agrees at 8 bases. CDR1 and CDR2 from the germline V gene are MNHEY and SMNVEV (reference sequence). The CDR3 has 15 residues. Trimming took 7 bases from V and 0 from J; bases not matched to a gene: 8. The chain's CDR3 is CASNKGSGTSYEQYF. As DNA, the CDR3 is TGTGCCAGCAATAAAGGTAGCGGGACCTCCTACGAGCAGTACTTC.

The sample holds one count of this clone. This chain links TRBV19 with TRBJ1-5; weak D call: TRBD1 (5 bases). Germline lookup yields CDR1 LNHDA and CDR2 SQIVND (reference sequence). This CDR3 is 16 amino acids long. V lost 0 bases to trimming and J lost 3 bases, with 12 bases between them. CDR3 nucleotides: TGTGCCAGTAGTATAGACAGCAGGGCCCTCAATCAGCCCCAGCATTTT. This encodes CASSIDSRALNQPQHF.

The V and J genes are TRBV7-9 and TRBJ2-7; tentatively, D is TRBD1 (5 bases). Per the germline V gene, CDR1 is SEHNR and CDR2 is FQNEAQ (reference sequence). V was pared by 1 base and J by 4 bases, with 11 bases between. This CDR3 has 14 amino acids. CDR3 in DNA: TGTGCCAGCAGCTTAGAGGAGACAGCTTACGAGCAGTACTTC. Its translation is CASSLEETAYEQYF.

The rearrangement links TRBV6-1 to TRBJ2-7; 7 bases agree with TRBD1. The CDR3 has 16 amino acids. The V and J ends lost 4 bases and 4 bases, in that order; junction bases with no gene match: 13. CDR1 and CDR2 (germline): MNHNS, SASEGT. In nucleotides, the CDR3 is TGTGCCAGCAGTGGGGGACAGCTAGGACTTCAATACGAGCAGTACTTC. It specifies CASSGGQLGLQYEQYF.

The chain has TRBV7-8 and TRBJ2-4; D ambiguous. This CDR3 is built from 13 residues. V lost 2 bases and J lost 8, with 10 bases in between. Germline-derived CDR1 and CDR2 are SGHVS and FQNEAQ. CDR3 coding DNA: TGTGCCAGCAGCTTATTTCCCCGAGACATTCAGTACTTC. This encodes CASSLFPRDIQYF.

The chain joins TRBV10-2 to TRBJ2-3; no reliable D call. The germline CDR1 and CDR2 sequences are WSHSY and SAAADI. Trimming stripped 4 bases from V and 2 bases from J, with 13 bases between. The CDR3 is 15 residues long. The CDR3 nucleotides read TGCGCCAGCAGTGCCGCGGAATTCTACACAGATACGCAGTATTTT. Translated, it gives CASSAAEFYTDTQYF.

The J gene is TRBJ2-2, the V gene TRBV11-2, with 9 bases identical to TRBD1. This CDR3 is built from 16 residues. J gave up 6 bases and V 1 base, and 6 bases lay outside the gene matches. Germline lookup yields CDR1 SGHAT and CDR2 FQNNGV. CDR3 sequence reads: CASSLAGTGLAGELFF. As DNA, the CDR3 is TGTGCCAGCAGCTTAGCCGGGACAGGGCTAGCCGGGGAGCTGTTTTTT.

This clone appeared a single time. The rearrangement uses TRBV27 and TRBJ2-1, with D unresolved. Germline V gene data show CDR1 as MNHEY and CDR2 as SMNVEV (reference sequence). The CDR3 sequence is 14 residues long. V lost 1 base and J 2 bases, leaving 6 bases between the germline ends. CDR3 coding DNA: TGTGCCAGCAGTTTATTAGCAGCCTACAATGAGCAGTTCTTC. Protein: CASSLLAAYNEQFF.

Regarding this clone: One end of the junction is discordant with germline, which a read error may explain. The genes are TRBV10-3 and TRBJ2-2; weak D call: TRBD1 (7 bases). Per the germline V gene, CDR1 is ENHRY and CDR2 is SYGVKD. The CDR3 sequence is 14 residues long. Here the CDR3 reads CAICDRDYTGELFF. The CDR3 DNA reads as TGTGCCATCTGTGACAGGGACTACACCGGGGAGCTGTTTTTT.

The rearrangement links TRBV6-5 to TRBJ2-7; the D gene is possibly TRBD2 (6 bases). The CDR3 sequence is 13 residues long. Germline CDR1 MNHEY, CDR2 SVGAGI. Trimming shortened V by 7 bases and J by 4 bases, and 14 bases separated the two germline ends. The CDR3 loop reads CASTAGPPYEQYF. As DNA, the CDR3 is TGTGCCAGCACTGCGGGACCCCCATACGAGCAGTACTTC.

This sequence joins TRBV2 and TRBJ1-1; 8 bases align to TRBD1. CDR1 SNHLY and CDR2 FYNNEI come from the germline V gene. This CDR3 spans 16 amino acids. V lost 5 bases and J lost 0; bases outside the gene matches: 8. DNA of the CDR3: TGTGCCAGCAGTCCACCTCGACAGGGGATGAACACTGAAGCTTTCTTT. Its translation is CASSPPRQGMNTEAFF.

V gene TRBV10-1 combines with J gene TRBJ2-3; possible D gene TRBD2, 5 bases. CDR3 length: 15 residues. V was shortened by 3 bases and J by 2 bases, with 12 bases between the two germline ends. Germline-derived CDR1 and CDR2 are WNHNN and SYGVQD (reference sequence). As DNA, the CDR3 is TGCGCCAGCAGTGACGGAGCGGTCTTCACAGATACGCAGTATTTT. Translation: CASSDGAVFTDTQYF.

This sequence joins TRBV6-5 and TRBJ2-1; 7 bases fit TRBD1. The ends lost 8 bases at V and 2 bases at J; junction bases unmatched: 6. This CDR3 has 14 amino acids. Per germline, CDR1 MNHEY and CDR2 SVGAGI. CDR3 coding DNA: TGTGCCAGCTCATTGACAGGGCCCTACAATGAGCAGTTCTTC. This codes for CASSLTGPYNEQFF.

The CDR3 loop reads CASSYSDLDTQYF. For the CDR3, the DNA is TGTGCCAGCAGTTACTCGGATTTAGATACGCAGTATTTT. This chain uses TRBV6-5 with TRBJ2-3; D is uncertain. Germline CDR1 reads MNHEY; CDR2 reads SVGAGI. The V gene lost 0 bases and the J gene lost 5 bases, with 6 bases spanning the gap. The CDR3 spans 13 residues.

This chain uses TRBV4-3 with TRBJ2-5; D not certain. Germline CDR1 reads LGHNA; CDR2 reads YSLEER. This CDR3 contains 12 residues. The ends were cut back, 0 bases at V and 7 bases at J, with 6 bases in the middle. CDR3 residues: CASSQDGRTQYF. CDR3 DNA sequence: TGCGCCAGCAGCCAAGATGGACGGACCCAGTACTTC.

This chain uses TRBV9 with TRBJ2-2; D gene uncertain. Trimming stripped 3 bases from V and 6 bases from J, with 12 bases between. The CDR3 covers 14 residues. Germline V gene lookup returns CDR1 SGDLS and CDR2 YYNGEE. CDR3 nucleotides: TGTGCCAGCAGCGCTCCCCTCAAGCCCGGGGAGCTGTTTTTT. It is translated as CASSAPLKPGELFF.

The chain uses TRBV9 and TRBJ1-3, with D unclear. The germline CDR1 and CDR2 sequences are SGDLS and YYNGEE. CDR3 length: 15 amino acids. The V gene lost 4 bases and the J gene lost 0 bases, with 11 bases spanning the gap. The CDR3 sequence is CASSQDRSSGNTIYF. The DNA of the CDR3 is TGTGCCAGCAGCCAAGACCGAAGCTCTGGAAACACCATATATTTT.